This T cell receptor beta chain emerged from a study of graft-versus-host responses after intestinal transplantation. Study context: All of the recipients had induction that used anti-thymocyte globulin, then tacrolimus and steroids for about 3 years.

V was cut by 5 bases and J by 7 bases, with 18 bases left in between. CDR3 length: 15 amino acids. CDR1 and CDR2 (germline): SNHLY, FYNNEI. Remarks on this clone: What it recognizes is unknown.

Profiled with immunoSEQ multiplex PCR; TCRdb holds only in-frame clones, not every one. There are 96,000 or so clones in the sample; about 94% occur only once, and over 0.15% lies in the top ten. The clonotype comes from a human donor who received an intestinal transplant. This chain uses TRBV2 with TRBJ2-1, with D perhaps matching TRBD1 (6 bases). The source material was unstimulated CD4+ T cells sorted from spleen or lymph node cells, sampled before intestinal transplant. CDR3 amino acids: CASSFNSGQSNEQFF. The DNA of the CDR3 is TGTGCCAGCAGTTTCAACTCGGGACAATCGAATGAGCAGTTCTTC.